This note documents a single T cell receptor (beta chain) sequence. Its antigen is not identified. The CDR3 covers 16 residues. Germline V lookup: CDR1 MDHEN, CDR2 SYDVKM. Trimming removed 4 bases from V and 0 bases from J, with 10 bases in between. TCRdb's copy holds only in-frame clones and misses some; the assay was immunoSEQ multiplex PCR. Of around 120,000 clones in the sample, about 87% were seen once. These data are taken from a study of T cell responses to AZD1222 COVID-19 vaccine. Study-level findings and limits: Repertoire sampling occurred only after the peak T cell response. Most donors were white British and more were female, and clonal diversity was possibly underestimated. Regions 160-218 and 743-854 dominated among vaccine-associated CD4 TCRs spanning spike.

V and J are TRBV28 and TRBJ1-6; D is uncertain. The source material was peripheral blood, sampled on day 0 of AZD1222 vaccination. The TCR originated in an adult in good health. The CDR3 reads CASSSGVSSYNSPLHF. CDR3 coding DNA: TGTGCCAGCAGTTCAGGAGTGAGCTCCTATAATTCACCCCTCCACTTT.